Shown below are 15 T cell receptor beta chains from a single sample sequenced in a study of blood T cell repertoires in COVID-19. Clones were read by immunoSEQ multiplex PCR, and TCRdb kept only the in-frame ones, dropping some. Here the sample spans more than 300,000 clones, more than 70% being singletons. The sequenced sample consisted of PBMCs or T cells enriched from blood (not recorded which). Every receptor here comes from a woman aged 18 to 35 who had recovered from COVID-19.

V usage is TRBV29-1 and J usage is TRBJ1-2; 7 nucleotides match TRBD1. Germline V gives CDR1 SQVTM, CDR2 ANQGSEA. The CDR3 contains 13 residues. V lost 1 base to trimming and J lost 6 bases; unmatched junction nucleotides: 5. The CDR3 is CSVEAGGEDGYTF. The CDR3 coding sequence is TGCAGCGTTGAAGCAGGGGGTGAAGATGGCTACACCTTC. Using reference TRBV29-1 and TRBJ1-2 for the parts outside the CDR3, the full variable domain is SAVISQKPSRDICQRGTSLTIQCQVDSQVTMMFWYRQQPGQSLTLIATANQGSEATYESGFVIDKFPISRPNLTFSTLTVSNMSPEDSSIYLCSVEAGGEDGYTFGSGTRLTVV.

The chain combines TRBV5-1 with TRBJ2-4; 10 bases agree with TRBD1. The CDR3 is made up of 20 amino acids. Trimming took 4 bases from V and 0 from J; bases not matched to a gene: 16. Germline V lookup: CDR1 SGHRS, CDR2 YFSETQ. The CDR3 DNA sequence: TGCGCCAGCAGCCCTGACCTGACAGGGGGCTTAGCAATAGCCAAAAACATTCAGTACTTC. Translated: CASSPDLTGGLAIAKNIQYF. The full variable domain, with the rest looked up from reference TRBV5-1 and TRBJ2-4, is KAGVTQTPRYLIKTRGQQVTLSCSPISGHRSVSWYQQTPGQGLQFLFEYFSETQRNKGNFPGRFSGRQFSNSRSEMNVSTLELGDSALYLCASSPDLTGGLAIAKNIQYFGAGTRLSVL.

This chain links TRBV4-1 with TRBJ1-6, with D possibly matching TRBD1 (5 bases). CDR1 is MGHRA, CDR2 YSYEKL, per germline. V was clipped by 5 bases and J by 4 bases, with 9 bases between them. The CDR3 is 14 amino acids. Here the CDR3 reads CASSSGEYNSPLHF. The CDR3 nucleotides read TGCGCCAGCAGCTCGGGGGAATATAATTCACCCCTCCACTTT.

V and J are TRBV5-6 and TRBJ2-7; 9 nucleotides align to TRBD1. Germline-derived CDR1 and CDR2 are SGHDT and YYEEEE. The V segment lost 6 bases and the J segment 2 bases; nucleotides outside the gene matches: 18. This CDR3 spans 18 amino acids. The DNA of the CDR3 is TGTGCCAGCACCTTACGAGGGTTGAAACAGGGGGCCACCTACGAGCAGTACTTC. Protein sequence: CASTLRGLKQGATYEQYF.

The DNA for the CDR3 is TGTGCCAGCGGCGGGGGAGGCAATCAGCCCCAGCATTTT. This gives the protein CASGGGGNQPQHF. This rearrangement joins TRBV6-5 to TRBJ1-5, with D maybe TRBD1 (5 bases). Between the trimmed V and J ends, which lost 8 bases and 2 bases, there was a span of 10 bases. The CDR3 length is 13 residues. Germline CDR1 MNHEY, CDR2 SVGAGI.

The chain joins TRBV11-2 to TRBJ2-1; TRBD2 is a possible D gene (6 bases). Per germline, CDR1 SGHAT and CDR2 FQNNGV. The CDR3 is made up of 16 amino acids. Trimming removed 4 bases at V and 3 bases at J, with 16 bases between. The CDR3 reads CASSSIAGSVYNEQFF. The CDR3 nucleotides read TGTGCCAGCAGCTCTATCGCGGGGTCTGTCTACAATGAGCAGTTCTTC.

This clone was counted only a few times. The CDR3 nucleotides read TGTGCCACTAGAGTAGGGGATGGCTACACCTTC. It codes for CATRVGDGYTF. The genes are TRBV19 and TRBJ1-2; D is possibly TRBD1 (5 bases). Germline loops: CDR1 LNHDA, CDR2 SQIVND (reference sequence). The CDR3 sequence is 11 residues long. V lost 10 bases and J 6 bases, leaving 12 bases between the germline ends.

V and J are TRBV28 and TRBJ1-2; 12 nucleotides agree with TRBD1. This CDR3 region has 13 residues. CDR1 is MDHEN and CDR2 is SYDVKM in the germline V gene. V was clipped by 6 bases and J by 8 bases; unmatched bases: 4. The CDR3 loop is CASREGTGGGYTF. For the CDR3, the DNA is TGTGCCAGCAGGGAAGGGACAGGGGGCGGCTACACCTTC.

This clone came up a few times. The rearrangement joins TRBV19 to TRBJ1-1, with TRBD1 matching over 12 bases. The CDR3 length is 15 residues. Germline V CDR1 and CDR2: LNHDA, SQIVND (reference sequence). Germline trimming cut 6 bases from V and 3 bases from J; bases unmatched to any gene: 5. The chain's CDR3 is CASRSGTGGDTEAFF. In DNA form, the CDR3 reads TGTGCCAGTAGGTCCGGGACAGGGGGCGACACTGAAGCTTTCTTT.

This CDR3 is CASRGYRGRGVGNQPQHF. CDR3 in DNA: TGTGCCAGTAGGGGATACAGGGGGCGCGGGGTCGGCAATCAGCCCCAGCATTTT. V gene TRBV19 combines with J gene TRBJ1-5; TRBD1 agrees at 9 bases. Germline lookup yields CDR1 LNHDA and CDR2 SQIVND (reference sequence). The CDR3 extends over 18 amino acids. The V gene end was trimmed by 6 bases and the J gene end by 2 bases; junction bases not matched to a gene: 14.

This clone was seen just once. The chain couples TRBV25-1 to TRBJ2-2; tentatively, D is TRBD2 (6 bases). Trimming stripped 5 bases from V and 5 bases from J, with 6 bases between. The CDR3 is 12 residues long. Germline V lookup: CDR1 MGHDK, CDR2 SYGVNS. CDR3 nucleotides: TGTGCCAGCAGTCTAGCGACCGGGGAGCTGTTTTTT. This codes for CASSLATGELFF.

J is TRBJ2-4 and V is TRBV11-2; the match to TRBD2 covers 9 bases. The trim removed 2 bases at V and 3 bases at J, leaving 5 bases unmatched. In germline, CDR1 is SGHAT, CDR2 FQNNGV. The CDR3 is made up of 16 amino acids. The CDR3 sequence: CASSLRGGAVKNIQYF. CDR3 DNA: TGTGCCAGCAGCTTACGCGGGGGGGCCGTCAAAAACATTCAGTACTTC.

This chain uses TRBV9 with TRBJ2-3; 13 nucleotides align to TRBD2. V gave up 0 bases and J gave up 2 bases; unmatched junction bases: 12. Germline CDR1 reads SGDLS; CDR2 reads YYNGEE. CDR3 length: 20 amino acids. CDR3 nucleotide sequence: TGTGCCAGCAGCGTAGAAGGACTAGCGGGGGCCTTTAGGCCCACAGATACGCAGTATTTT. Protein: CASSVEGLAGAFRPTDTQYF.

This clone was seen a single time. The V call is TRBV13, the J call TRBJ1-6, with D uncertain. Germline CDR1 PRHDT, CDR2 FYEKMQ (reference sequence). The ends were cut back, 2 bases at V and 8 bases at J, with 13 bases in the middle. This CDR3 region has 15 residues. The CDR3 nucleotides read TGTGCCAGCAGCTTAAAGCCTTTAACGGATTCACCCCTCCACTTT. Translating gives CASSLKPLTDSPLHF.

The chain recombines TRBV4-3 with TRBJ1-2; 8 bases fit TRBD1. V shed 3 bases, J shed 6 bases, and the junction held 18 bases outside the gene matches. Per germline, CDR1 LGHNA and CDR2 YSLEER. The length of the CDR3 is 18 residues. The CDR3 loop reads CASSQGRTGTALRDGYTF. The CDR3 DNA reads TGCGCCAGCAGCCAGGGAAGGACAGGGACTGCCCTTCGAGATGGCTACACCTTC.